The 3 T cell receptor beta chains below come from one sample, sequenced in a study of shared clonotypes between healthy human individuals. The assay was immunoSEQ multiplex PCR, and TCRdb's table has in-frame clones only and misses some. Among hundreds of thousands of clones listed, around 72% were seen once. Sequenced input: memory CD4+ T cells sorted from blood. This sample's subset: CD45RA-negative fraction. Receptors were obtained from a young woman in good health.

The chain employs TRBV19 and TRBJ1-5; D is unresolved. The germline CDR1 and CDR2 sequences are LNHDA and SQIVND (reference sequence). The germline V and J ends were trimmed by 3 bases and 3 bases, with 12 bases remaining between them. This CDR3 is built from 15 residues. CDR3 nucleotides: TGTGCCAGTAGTATGGTTCTCCGGGCCAATCAGCCCCAGCATTTT. The encoded protein is CASSMVLRANQPQHF.

This sequence joins TRBV5-6 and TRBJ1-1; TRBD1 aligns across 9 bases. J was trimmed by 4 bases and V by 0 bases; bases with no gene match: 4. The CDR3 spans 15 residues. Germline V gives CDR1 SGHDT, CDR2 YYEEEE. The CDR3 bases are TGTGCCAGCAGCTTGGCCGCGACAGGGGGCACTGAAGCTTTCTTT. It yields the protein CASSLAATGGTEAFF.

The V gene is TRBV7-3, the J gene TRBJ2-5; the D call may be TRBD1 or TRBD2 (5 bases each). This CDR3 comprises 15 residues. CDR1 is SGHTA, CDR2 FQGTGA, per germline. The V gene lost 5 bases and the J gene lost 2 bases, with 15 bases spanning the gap. As DNA, the CDR3 is TGTGCCAGCAGCCGTCAAGGGACCACTCAAGAGACCCAGTACTTC. This codes for CASSRQGTTQETQYF.